This is a list of T cell receptor beta chains from one sample in a study. TCRdb redid the calling of the 5' RACE reads with MiXCR, one entry per CDR3 protein. The table includes over 45,000 distinct CDR3 sequences, about 28% detected once. Sequencing was carried out using tumor-infiltrating Tregs sorted from the breast tumor. The receptors come from a female donor with breast cancer. Both conserved end residues are part of each CDR3. A D gene is named only where the DNA matches it firmly.

v_call,cdr3_length,d_call,j_call,cdr3_aa
TRBV7-2,11,.,TRBJ2-7,CASSFAYEQYF
TRBV28,14,.,TRBJ1-1,CASTGEGRNTEAFF
TRBV12-3/TRBV12-4,15,TRBD2,TRBJ2-1,CASSCYGRIDNEQFF
TRBV2,14,TRBD1,TRBJ2-2,CASSEQGVFEELFF
TRBV7-2,15,.,TRBJ2-7,CASSSRGVVWYEQYF
TRBV5-1,11,.,TRBJ2-7,CASKYGMEQYF
TRBV20-1,14,.,TRBJ2-7,CSARSRDRVYEQYF
TRBV20-1,15,TRBD2,TRBJ2-3,CSAFLAGEDVDTQYF
TRBV9,13,.,TRBJ2-1,CASSVAPAGEQFF
TRBV20-1,15,TRBD2,TRBJ2-1,CSARAPTSGRFEQFF
TRBV7-2,16,.,TRBJ1-4,CASSLGGQTSNEKLFF
TRBV18,16,.,TRBJ2-7,CASSPLLGDPAYEQYF
TRBV5-1,12,TRBD1,TRBJ1-2,CASSPDRNGYTF
TRBV4-2,17,TRBD1,TRBJ2-3,CASTPIDRGQGTDTQYF
TRBV7-9,11,TRBD1,TRBJ2-7,CASTQGVEQYF
TRBV7-2,16,.,TRBJ2-4,CASSLGGDGRKNTQYF
TRBV18,15,TRBD2,TRBJ2-3,CASRSLSGSLDTQYF
TRBV20-1,14,.,TRBJ2-3,CSARPSPSTDTQYF
TRBV20-1,14,TRBD2,TRBJ2-1,CSPTSSGTYNEQFF
TRBV15,16,.,TRBJ2-2,CATSRDGGARTGELFF
TRBV5-4,15,.,TRBJ2-1,CASSLFDPPYNEQFF
TRBV5-1,14,TRBD1,TRBJ2-2,CASSSQGSTGELFF
TRBV28,13,.,TRBJ1-5,CASRGVGVQPQHF
TRBV9,13,.,TRBJ2-2,CASSATHDFGLFF
TRBV6-1,13,.,TRBJ2-5,CASSEPILETQYF
TRBV12-3/TRBV12-4,12,.,TRBJ1-1,CASSAVGTEAFF
TRBV6-1,13,.,TRBJ1-2,CASRPTPEDGYTF
TRBV5-1,17,.,TRBJ2-1,CASSGRGEGSPYNEQFF
TRBV3-1,14,.,TRBJ1-2,CASSQYNGNYGYTF
TRBV6-1,13,.,TRBJ1-4,CASSYRQEGKLFF
TRBV7-6,13,.,TRBJ1-5,CASSLAPYQPQHF
TRBV5-1,19,.,TRBJ2-4,CASSLGWVNSISAKNIQYF
TRBV6-5,17,TRBD1,TRBJ2-5,CASSTSDRGFSKETQYF
TRBV10-1,17,TRBD2,TRBJ2-2,CASNESLAGAAAGELFF
TRBV7-3,14,TRBD2,TRBJ2-7,CASPRLAGHYEQYF
TRBV10-2,11,TRBD1,TRBJ2-7,CATGQGSEQYF
TRBV28,15,.,TRBJ1-2,CASSFPGGRNYGYTF
TRBV3-1,14,.,TRBJ1-5,CASSHSGANQPQHF
TRBV29-1,12,.,TRBJ2-4,CSGTGSKNIQYF
TRBV30,15,TRBD1,TRBJ1-3,CAWSRARGPGNTIYF
TRBV9,15,TRBD1,TRBJ1-1,CASSVDYRGGTEAFF
TRBV7-9,14,TRBD2,TRBJ2-3,CASSPSGNTDTQYF
TRBV7-2,14,TRBD2,TRBJ2-3,CAGKLAEATDTQYF
TRBV5-1,16,.,TRBJ2-7,CASSLASVTSSYEQYF
TRBV7-4,13,.,TRBJ2-5,CARNRVGYETQYF
TRBV7-8,16,TRBD2,TRBJ2-1,CASRFSGTSSYNEQFF
TRBV6-5,15,.,TRBJ2-6,CASSYRWSGANVLTF
TRBV5-1,15,.,TRBJ1-1,CASSLVLGENTEAFF
TRBV4-1,13,.,TRBJ1-2,CASSQLQGYGYTF
TRBV2,12,.,TRBJ2-7,CASNLRAYEQYF
TRBV15,13,.,TRBJ2-1,CATSTGTYNEQFF
TRBV7-2,13,TRBD1,TRBJ1-2,CASSTGTGLGYTF
TRBV5-4,15,TRBD2,TRBJ2-7,CASSPGLAGEYGQYF
TRBV7-2,14,.,TRBJ2-1,CASSAILLGNEQFF